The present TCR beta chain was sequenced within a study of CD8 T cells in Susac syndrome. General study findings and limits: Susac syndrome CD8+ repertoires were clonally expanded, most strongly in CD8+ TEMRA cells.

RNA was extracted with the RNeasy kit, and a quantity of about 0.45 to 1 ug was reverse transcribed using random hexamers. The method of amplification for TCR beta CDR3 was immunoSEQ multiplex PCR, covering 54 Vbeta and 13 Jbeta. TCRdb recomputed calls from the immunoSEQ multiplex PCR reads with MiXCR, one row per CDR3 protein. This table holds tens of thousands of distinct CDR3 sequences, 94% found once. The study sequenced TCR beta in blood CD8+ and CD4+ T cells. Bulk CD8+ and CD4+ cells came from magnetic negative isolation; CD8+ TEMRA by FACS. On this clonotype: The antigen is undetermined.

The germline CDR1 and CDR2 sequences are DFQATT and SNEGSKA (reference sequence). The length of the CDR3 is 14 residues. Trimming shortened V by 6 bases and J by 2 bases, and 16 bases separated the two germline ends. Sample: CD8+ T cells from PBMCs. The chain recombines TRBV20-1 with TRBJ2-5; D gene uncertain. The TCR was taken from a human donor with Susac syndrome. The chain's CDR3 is CSAPPGRLQETQYF. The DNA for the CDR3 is TGCAGTGCCCCCCCGGGCAGGCTTCAAGAGACCCAGTACTTC.